This T cell receptor (beta chain) is from a study of breast tumors, draining lymph nodes, adjacent tissues listed by TCRdb under 2016. In terms of the full investigation: The study compared TCR beta repertoires across tumor, adjacent nontumor tissue and axillary lymph nodes from breast cancer patients. In human breast cancer, the study set out to assess how tumor, surrounding tissue and draining lymph node repertoires relate to one another and whether T cells might be exchanged between them.

Overall study results and their limits: The data were considered consistent with the idea that most tumor T cells come from the lymph node and then expand in tumor tissue. The conclusion that tumor T cells originate in lymph nodes was framed as consistent with a hypothesis rather than directly demonstrated. Tumors showed preferential V and J gene usage, and their T-cell repertoire diversity fell below that of lymph nodes yet above that of nontumor tissue. Tumor and nontumor tissue repertoires were significantly more similar in luminal-like than in basal-like breast cancer.

Lymph node samples came from the axillary draining lymph nodes of breast cancer patients. CDR1 LNHNV and CDR2 YYDKDF were looked up in the germline V gene (reference sequence). The germline ends are 15 bases apart after V is trimmed by 6 bases and J by 0 bases. From the cysteine up to the phenylalanine, the CDR3 has a length of 17 residues. CDR3 DNA is the only sequence kept; it has 51 bases, read in frame from the first base. This clonotype has a count of ten or more. This receptor's antigen is unknown. There are no base qualities to consult, and no much larger clone falls within one base. Sequencing used an Illumina HiSeq 2000. Multiplex PCR amplification was used to generate the TCR beta chain libraries. The amplified TCR beta chain products were analyzed by high-throughput sequencing. TCRdb reran the public reads through fastp at Q25 and MiXCR, keeping productive beta chains. Records with the same CDR3 protein are collapsed into one entry carrying the most frequent genes and DNA. The sample table lists around 230,000 distinct CDR3 sequences, 30% to 35% of them with a count of one. Approximately 3.6% of the sample is in the top ten clones.

This TCR was sampled from a female donor with breast cancer. Some clones in this sample may be carry-over from other donors' samples. Sequenced input: axillary lymph node tissue. This sequence uses TRBV15 and TRBJ2-6; a tentative D call is TRBD1 (8 bases match). The DNA sequence is given as TGTGCCACCAGAAGCACAGGGGGGGACTCTGGGGCCAACGTCCTGACTTTC. This encodes CATRSTGGDSGANVLTF.